These T cell receptor beta chains were read from a single sample in a study of CD8 T cells in Susac syndrome. TCRdb re-called the immunoSEQ multiplex PCR reads with MiXCR, one entry per CDR3 protein. The top ten clones hold 0.093% of a sample with around 120,000 distinct CDR3 sequences, around 94% of them seen once. The specimen sequenced was CD4+ T cells from PBMCs. The receptors originated from a human donor with multiple sclerosis. Both conserved end residues are part of each CDR3. The order of the fields is clone size, V gene, J gene, D gene, CDR3 protein, CDR3 DNA. A D gene is named only where the DNA matches it firmly. Part of the rows lack a size; the others show once, few, many or a class for expanded clones.

>NA|TRBV5-1|TRBJ2-3|NA
CASSLVVGLTDTQYF
TGCGCCAGCAGCTTGGTAGTCGGCCTCACAGATACGCAGTATTTT
>NA|TRBV7-6|TRBJ2-7|NA
CASSSPTPPYEQYF
TGTGCCAGCAGCTCCCCGACACCTCCCTACGAGCAGTACTTC
>NA|TRBV5-1|TRBJ1-1|NA
CASSPLRMNTEAFF
TGCGCCAGCAGCCCCCTTCGCATGAACACTGAAGCTTTCTTT
>NA|TRBV4-2|TRBJ2-2|NA
CASSQAGQQPTGELFF
TGTGCCAGCAGCCAAGCCGGACAACAACCGACCGGGGAGCTGTTTTTT
>NA|TRBV7-2|TRBJ1-4|TRBD1
CASSTEGAANEKLFF
TGTGCCAGCAGCACTGAGGGGGCGGCTAATGAAAAACTGTTTTTT
>NA|TRBV5-1|TRBJ2-3|NA
CASSLEGGLEDTQYF
TGCGCCAGCAGCTTGGAAGGGGGGTTAGAAGATACGCAGTATTTT
>NA|TRBV29-1|TRBJ1-5|NA
CSVGVERNQPQHF
TGCAGCGTTGGGGTGGAGAGGAATCAGCCCCAGCATTTT
>NA|TRBV12-3/TRBV12-4|TRBJ1-2|TRBD1
CASREGQNYGYTF
TGTGCCAGCAGGGAGGGACAGAACTATGGCTACACCTTC
>NA|TRBV6-1|TRBJ1-1|NA
CASSDPGSALGNTEAFF
TGTGCCAGCAGTGACCCGGGATCCGCCTTGGGGAACACTGAAGCCTTCTTT
>NA|TRBV19|TRBJ1-6|NA
CASSPPGGGEKALHF
TGTGCCAGTAGTCCCCCGGGAGGGGGGGAGAAGGCCCTCCACTTT
>NA|TRBV5-1|TRBJ2-1|TRBD2
CASSRSGSLYNEQFF
TGCGCCAGCAGCCGTAGCGGGAGCCTATACAATGAGCAGTTCTTC
>NA|TRBV9|TRBJ1-1|NA
CASSAGEETDWNTEAFF
TGTGCCAGCAGCGCGGGAGAGGAGACAGATTGGAACACTGAAGCTTTCTTT
>once|TRBV7-2|TRBJ1-5|NA
CASSPDSGDQPQHF
TGTGCCAGCAGCCCTGACAGTGGGGATCAGCCCCAGCATTTT
>NA|TRBV10-3|TRBJ1-4|TRBD1
CASTGGGVNEKLFF
TGTGCCAGCACAGGGGGAGGTGTTAATGAAAAACTGTTTTTT
>NA|TRBV19|TRBJ2-1|TRBD1
CASSTQGQGNEQFF
TGTGCCAGTAGTACGCAGGGACAGGGCAATGAGCAGTTCTTC
>NA|TRBV3-1|TRBJ1-1|NA
CASSQEWDGTEAFF
TGTGCCAGCAGCCAAGAATGGGATGGGACTGAAGCTTTCTTT
>few|TRBV20-1|TRBJ1-3|NA
CSARAYGANSGNTIYF
TGCAGTGCTAGAGCATACGGGGCTAACTCTGGAAACACCATATATTTT
>NA|TRBV20-1|TRBJ1-2|TRBD1
CSATGTGEGYTF
TGCAGTGCTACCGGGACAGGGGAAGGCTACACCTTC
>NA|TRBV20-1|TRBJ2-5|NA
CSARVVRGSGETQYF
TGCAGTGCTAGAGTTGTAAGGGGGTCGGGAGAGACCCAGTACTTC
>once|TRBV12-3/TRBV12-4|TRBJ2-5|TRBD1
CASSPGQGGKETQYF
TGTGCCAGCAGTCCGGGACAGGGGGGAAAAGAGACCCAGTACTTC
>NA|TRBV28|TRBJ2-5|TRBD1
CASSIRTGGALGETQYF
TGTGCCAGCAGTATAAGGACAGGGGGCGCGCTCGGAGAGACCCAGTACTTC
>NA|TRBV3-1|TRBJ2-1|NA
CASSQGPLGNEQFF
TGTGCCAGCAGCCAAGGGCCCTTGGGCAATGAGCAGTTCTTC
>NA|TRBV12-3/TRBV12-4|TRBJ2-2|NA
CASSFLGSGELFF
TGTGCCAGCAGTTTTTTGGGTTCCGGGGAGCTGTTTTTT
>NA|TRBV6-2/TRBV6-3|TRBJ1-2|TRBD1
CASWEAGGYGYTF
TGTGCCAGCTGGGAGGCAGGGGGATACGGCTACACCTTC
>few|TRBV12-3/TRBV12-4|TRBJ1-4|NA
CASTLAGTQEKLFF
TGTGCCAGCACTTTGGCAGGAACGCAGGAAAAACTGTTTTTT
>NA|TRBV29-1|TRBJ1-2|NA
CSVEVQGSGYTF
TGCAGCGTTGAGGTACAGGGCTCTGGCTACACCTTC
>NA|TRBV7-9|TRBJ1-4|NA
CASSFGLVEKLFF
TGTGCCAGCAGCTTTGGCCTCGTTGAAAAACTGTTTTTT
>NA|TRBV3-1|TRBJ1-1|TRBD1
CASSPNRQGVNTEAFF
TGTGCCAGCAGCCCCAACCGACAGGGCGTGAACACTGAAGCTTTCTTT
>NA|TRBV6-5|TRBJ2-1|TRBD1
CASSYSTGNNEQFF
TGTGCCAGCAGTTACTCGACAGGGAACAATGAGCAGTTCTTC
>NA|TRBV6-5|TRBJ1-1|TRBD1
CASSWTGDVNTEAFF
TGTGCCAGCAGTTGGACAGGGGATGTAAACACTGAAGCTTTCTTT
>NA|TRBV5-1|TRBJ1-2|TRBD1
CASSFTGGDYGYTF
TGCGCCAGCAGCTTTACAGGGGGAGACTATGGCTACACCTTC
>NA|TRBV3-1|TRBJ2-5|NA
CASSQGPETQYF
TGTGCCAGCAGCCAAGGCCCTGAGACCCAGTACTTC
>NA|TRBV19|TRBJ1-6|NA
CASSNRDEFNSPLHF
TGTGCCAGTAGTAACCGGGACGAATTTAATTCACCCCTCCACTTT
>NA|TRBV7-2|TRBJ2-7|NA
CASSLNGYEQYF
TGTGCCAGCAGCTTAAACGGCTACGAGCAGTACTTC
>NA|TRBV12-3/TRBV12-4|TRBJ2-7|NA
CASRPGIASSYEQYF
TGTGCCAGCCGGCCCGGGATTGCATCTAGTTACGAGCAGTACTTC
>NA|TRBV6-6|TRBJ1-1|NA
CASSYSPGAGTEAFF
TGTGCCAGCAGTTACTCGCCGGGGGCGGGCACTGAAGCTTTCTTT
>NA|TRBV19|TRBJ1-2|NA
CASSIGLNNYGYTF
TGTGCCAGTAGTATCGGCCTGAATAACTATGGCTACACCTTC
>NA|TRBV7-8|TRBJ1-2|TRBD1
CASSLKRGTGRGLSGYTF
TGTGCCAGCAGCTTAAAAAGAGGGACGGGTAGGGGGCTAAGTGGCTACACCTTC
>NA|TRBV3-1|TRBJ1-2|NA
CASSQGGGKGYGYTF
TGTGCCAGCAGCCAAGGAGGAGGGAAGGGCTATGGCTACACCTTC
>NA|TRBV7-9|TRBJ1-6|NA
CASSLSSPLHF
TGTGCCAGCAGCTTATCGTCACCCCTCCACTTT
>NA|TRBV9|TRBJ1-2|NA
CASSVSTAYYGYTF
TGTGCCAGCAGCGTTTCTACAGCCTACTATGGCTACACCTTC
>NA|TRBV7-6|TRBJ2-1|NA
CASSLAPGPNEQFF
TGTGCCAGCAGCTTAGCGCCAGGGCCCAATGAGCAGTTCTTC
>NA|TRBV5-5|TRBJ2-5|TRBD1
CASSPRFRDRAPRTQYF
TGTGCCAGCAGCCCCAGGTTCCGGGACAGGGCCCCTCGGACCCAGTACTTC
>once|TRBV28|TRBJ1-2|TRBD1
CASTAPGTGGYGYTF
TGTGCCAGCACCGCCCCCGGGACAGGGGGCTATGGCTACACCTTC
>NA|TRBV2|TRBJ2-7|TRBD1
CASTAGTGGPLFSYEQYF
TGTGCCAGCACCGCCGGGACAGGGGGTCCCTTATTCTCCTACGAGCAGTACTTC
>NA|TRBV11-1|TRBJ1-6|NA
CASSLEDATQGSPLHF
TGTGCCAGCAGCTTAGAAGATGCGACCCAGGGTTCACCCCTCCACTTT
>NA|TRBV5-1|TRBJ1-4|NA
CASRWTATNEKLFF
TGCGCCAGCAGGTGGACAGCAACTAATGAAAAACTGTTTTTT
>NA|TRBV28|TRBJ2-7|TRBD1
CAAGTGVREQYF
TGTGCGGCGGGGACAGGGGTTAGAGAGCAGTACTTC
>once|TRBV2|TRBJ1-5|TRBD1
CASSGDSLGQPQHF
TGTGCCAGCAGTGGGGACAGCCTCGGGCAGCCCCAGCATTTT
>NA|TRBV13|TRBJ1-2|NA
CASSLGYSNYGYTF
TGTGCCAGCAGCTTAGGGTATTCTAACTATGGCTACACCTTC
>NA|TRBV19|TRBJ1-5|TRBD1
CASAGRSGQGSNQPQHF
TGTGCCAGTGCTGGGAGGTCGGGACAGGGGAGCAATCAGCCCCAGCATTTT
>NA|TRBV7-9|TRBJ1-2|NA
CASSLEWGKGYGYTF
TGTGCCAGCAGCTTAGAATGGGGGAAGGGCTATGGCTACACCTTC
>NA|TRBV12-3/TRBV12-4|TRBJ1-5|NA
CASSLATSNQPQHF
TGTGCCAGCAGTTTAGCGACTAGCAATCAGCCCCAGCATTTT
>NA|TRBV3-1|TRBJ2-7|TRBD1
CASSLGQGTYEQYF
TGTGCCAGCAGCCTCGGACAGGGCACCTACGAGCAGTACTTC
>NA|TRBV19|TRBJ2-7|NA
CASSIEGNYEQYF
TGTGCCAGTAGTATAGAGGGGAACTACGAGCAGTACTTC
>NA|TRBV20-1|TRBJ2-1|TRBD2
CSAPRLAGIGNEQFF
TGCAGTGCTCCCCGACTAGCGGGGATAGGCAATGAGCAGTTCTTC
>NA|TRBV6-5|TRBJ1-6|NA
CASSYSGVAGSPLHF
TGTGCCAGCAGTTACTCGGGGGTAGCGGGTTCACCCCTCCACTTT
>NA|TRBV30|TRBJ2-7|NA
CAWSGGTYEQYF
TGTGCCTGGAGTGGAGGGACCTACGAGCAGTACTTC
>NA|TRBV7-3|TRBJ2-3|TRBD1
CASSPNPRQGGRDTQYF
TGTGCCAGCAGCCCGAACCCCAGACAGGGTGGGAGAGATACGCAGTATTTT
>NA|TRBV5-1|TRBJ2-5|NA
CASTQAGAPGETQYF
TGCGCCAGCACGCAGGCTGGCGCTCCCGGAGAGACCCAGTACTTC